The text below deals with one T cell receptor (beta chain). Its antigen is as yet unknown. The germline gene is not matched at one end of the junction; a read error may be the cause. Combining a sample-barcoded 5' primer with a J-beta primer mix, a second PCR ran for roughly 6 to 12 cycles. TCRdb re-called the 5' RACE reads through MiXCR, storing one row per CDR3 protein. The table lists roughly 2 million distinct CDR3 sequences, around half of them singletons. This sample was taken from a study of blood T cells in healthy people across ages. Study-wide results and caveats: With age, beta diversity per million T cells declined roughly linearly, significantly by approximately 40.

Total RNA was isolated from each sample in quantities of at least 5 micrograms. The sequence came from a middle-aged woman in good health. The specimen sequenced was blood.

This CDR3 is CASSPRQGATPNNGQFF. CDR3 coding DNA: TGCGCCAGCAGCCCGCGACAGGGGGCCACCCCGAACAATGGGCAGTTCTTC. V gene TRBV4-3 combines with J gene TRBJ2-1; TRBD1 agrees at 10 bases. This CDR3 contains 17 residues. CDR1 is LGHNA, CDR2 YSLEER, per germline.